Below are 30 T cell receptor beta chains sequenced from a single sample in a study of cytomegalovirus exposure and HLA in healthy donors. With 60 Vbeta and 13 Jbeta primers, the PCR was carried out. This table comes from immunoSEQ multiplex PCR, and its TCRdb copy is limited to in-frame clones, with some not included. The table has around 170,000 clones, 65% to 85% seen once; the top ten hold 3.8%. The sequenced sample consisted of PBMCs. These receptors came from a man aged 45-65 years in good health and CMV-seronegative.

The gene calls are TRBV5-1 and TRBJ2-2; the match to TRBD1 covers 7 bases. Germline V gene sequence: CDR1 SGHRS, CDR2 YFSETQ. The CDR3 has 16 residues. J lost 6 bases, V lost 4 bases, and 12 bases had no gene match. CDR3 in amino acids: CASSPTGTAVPGELFF. Written as DNA, the CDR3 is TGCGCCAGCAGCCCGACCGGGACAGCCGTCCCCGGGGAGCTGTTTTTT.

The chain uses TRBV12-5 and TRBJ1-6; TRBD1 matches 8 bases. Germline values: CDR1 LGHNT, CDR2 FRNRAP. This CDR3 has 16 amino acids. After removal of 3 bases from V and 7 bases from J, the junction contained 8 bases not matched to a gene. CDR3 in DNA: TGTGCTAGTGGTTTCTTAGGGACAGGTACGAATTCACCCCTCCACTTT. Translated: CASGFLGTGTNSPLHF.

V usage is TRBV10-3 and J usage is TRBJ2-7; 8 bases match TRBD1. Germline lookup yields CDR1 ENHRY and CDR2 SYGVKD. With V trimmed by 4 bases and J by 4 bases, 15 bases remained unmatched. This CDR3 has 17 residues. CDR3: CAISGYTGTGSGYEQYF. CDR3 coding DNA: TGTGCCATCAGTGGGTACACCGGGACAGGCTCGGGGTACGAGCAGTACTTC.

The chain combines TRBV11-2 with TRBJ2-7; no reliable D call. V shed 1 base and J shed 2 bases, with 6 bases lying between them. CDR1 is SGHAT and CDR2 is FQNNGV in the germline V gene. The CDR3 length is 13 residues. CDR3 coding DNA: TGTGCCAGCAGCTTAGGGCAGACCTACGAGCAGTACTTC. It is translated as CASSLGQTYEQYF.

Here the CDR3 reads CASSLTGGAGSPLHF. The CDR3 coding sequence is TGCGCCAGCAGCTTGACCGGAGGGGCGGGTTCACCCCTCCACTTT. This chain links TRBV5-1 with TRBJ1-6, with TRBD1 as a possible D gene (5 bases). The V gene's germline CDR1 is SGHRS and CDR2 YFSETQ. The CDR3 covers 15 residues. The V gene lost 1 base and the J gene lost 9 bases, with 14 bases spanning the gap.

The chain has TRBV20-1 and TRBJ1-4, with unresolved D. CDR3 length: 11 residues. Germline values: CDR1 DFQATT, CDR2 SNEGSKA (reference sequence). V was shortened by 5 bases and J by 8 bases, with 9 bases between the two germline ends. CDR3 loop: CSARREEKLFF. The CDR3 bases are TGCAGTGCTCGGAGGGAAGAAAAACTGTTTTTT.

The table lists this clone with a count of one. The chain links TRBV6-1 to TRBJ2-7; 10 nucleotides agree with TRBD1. Trimming removed 5 bases from V and 6 bases from J; junction bases left unmatched: 10. Germline CDR1 is MNHNS and CDR2 is SASEGT. This CDR3 comprises 15 residues. In DNA form, the CDR3 reads TGTGCCAGCAGTACCCGGGACAGGGGCAATATCGAGCAGTACTTC. Translating it yields CASSTRDRGNIEQYF.

This clone was picked up a small number of times. This chain connects TRBV6-1 to TRBJ2-3, with TRBD2 matching over 10 bases. Looked up from germline, CDR1 is MNHNS and CDR2 is SASEGT. V shed 4 bases and J 0 bases; nucleotides not matched to a gene: 10. The CDR3 sequence is 18 residues long. DNA for the CDR3: TGTGCCAGCAGTGGAACTAGCGGGGTGAGACCTAGCACAGATACGCAGTATTTT. This gives the protein CASSGTSGVRPSTDTQYF.

V is TRBV5-1 and J is TRBJ1-3, with D possibly matching TRBD1 (6 bases). V was shortened by 4 bases and J by 3 bases, with 11 bases between the two germline ends. This CDR3 is 14 amino acids long. In germline, CDR1 is SGHRS, CDR2 YFSETQ. This CDR3 is CASSIQGFGNTIYF. The CDR3 region has the DNA TGCGCCAGCAGCATACAGGGCTTTGGAAACACCATATATTTT.

The V call is TRBV2, the J call TRBJ2-7; tentatively, D is TRBD1 (5 bases). With 4 bases removed from V and 6 bases from J, the gap between germline ends came to 16 bases. Germline assignment: CDR1 SNHLY and CDR2 FYNNEI. The CDR3 has 14 amino acids. The CDR3 region is CASSGTRASGEQYF. CDR3 DNA: TGTGCCAGCAGTGGGACCAGGGCATCGGGCGAGCAGTACTTC.

This clone was seen more than once but under ten times. V and J are TRBV18 and TRBJ1-4; D is undetermined. The CDR3 is 14 residues long. V dropped 4 bases and J dropped 5 bases, with 11 bases sitting between them. Germline CDR1 and CDR2: KGHSH and LQKENI. The CDR3 loop reads CASSRPTENEKLFF. Written as DNA, the CDR3 is TGTGCCAGCTCACGCCCGACGGAGAATGAAAAACTGTTTTTT. Combining the CDR3 with reference TRBV18 and TRBJ1-4 gives the whole variable domain NAGVMQNPRHLVRRRGQEARLRCSPMKGHSHVYWYRQLPEEGLKFMVYLQKENIIDESGMPKERFSAEFPKEGPSILRIQQVVRGDSAAYFCASSRPTENEKLFFGSGTQLSVL.

The chain combines TRBV4-3 with TRBJ1-6, with D possibly being TRBD1 (5 bases). Per the germline V gene, CDR1 is LGHNA and CDR2 is YSLEER. The CDR3 has 17 amino acids. The V end lost 0 bases, the J end lost 3 bases, and 12 bases lay between the germline ends. The CDR3 nucleotides read TGCGCCAGCAGCCAAGATTGGTCGCAGGGCTATAATTCACCCCTCCACTTT. Translated: CASSQDWSQGYNSPLHF.

V is TRBV29-1 and J is TRBJ1-1; TRBD1 matches 8 bases. After removal of 4 bases from V and 3 bases from J, the junction contained 13 bases not matched to a gene. CDR3 length equals 16 residues. CDR1 is SQVTM and CDR2 is ANQGSEA in the germline V gene. The CDR3 region is CSVVGWTGSGDTEAFF. The CDR3 coding sequence is TGCAGCGTTGTCGGGTGGACAGGGAGCGGGGACACTGAAGCTTTCTTT.

The rearrangement joins TRBV4-3 to TRBJ1-5, with D perhaps matching TRBD1 (5 bases). CDR3 length equals 14 residues. The ends were cut back, 4 bases at V and 7 bases at J, with 14 bases in the middle. Germline CDR1 and CDR2: LGHNA and YSLEER. CDR3 sequence reads: CASSPGDGGQPQHF. CDR3 nucleotides: TGCGCCAGCAGCCCGGGGGACGGGGGGCAGCCCCAGCATTTT.

The sample holds one count of this clone. This chain links TRBV6-1 with TRBJ1-1; TRBD1 aligns across 7 bases. CDR1 MNHNS and CDR2 SASEGT come from the germline V gene. This CDR3 has 14 residues. J gave up 2 bases and V 4 bases, and 4 bases lay outside the gene matches. The CDR3 DNA is TGTGCCAGCAGTGTGACAGGGTCAAACACTGAAGCTTTCTTT. This encodes CASSVTGSNTEAFF.

This clone was picked up a small number of times. This rearrangement joins TRBV9 to TRBJ2-5; TRBD1 agrees at 7 bases. Per the germline V gene, CDR1 is SGDLS and CDR2 is YYNGEE. Trimming at V came to 0 bases and at J to 4 bases, leaving 6 bases not matched to a gene. The CDR3 is 15 residues long. CDR3 in amino acids: CASSVAGTVGETQYF. CDR3 sequence (DNA): TGTGCCAGCAGCGTAGCGGGGACAGTGGGAGAGACCCAGTACTTC.

The chain links TRBV7-9 to TRBJ2-4, with 7 bases identical to TRBD1. CDR1 SEHNR and CDR2 FQNEAQ come from the germline V gene (reference sequence). Trimming took 5 bases from V and 2 from J; bases not matched to a gene: 12. CDR3 length equals 17 residues. CDR3: CASSGLQTGTTKNIQYF. The CDR3 DNA reads as TGTGCCAGCAGCGGATTACAGACAGGGACAACCAAAAACATTCAGTACTTC.

J is TRBJ1-1 and V is TRBV19, with 7 bases identical to TRBD1. Losses at the gene ends were 3 bases for V and 3 bases for J; bases not matched to a gene: 13. The CDR3 is made up of 17 amino acids. Germline-derived CDR1 and CDR2 are LNHDA and SQIVND (reference sequence). This chain's CDR3 is CASSIRGSFNSDTEAFF. The CDR3 bases are TGTGCCAGTAGTATCAGGGGGTCTTTCAACTCGGACACTGAAGCTTTCTTT.

Notes on this clone: The same CDR3 is also encoded by other DNA sequences in this sample. The V and J genes are TRBV7-9 and TRBJ1-1; D is uncertain. The CDR3 has 13 residues. Germline V CDR1 and CDR2: SEHNR, FQNEAQ (reference sequence). V was trimmed by 1 base and J by 4 bases, leaving 7 bases between them. The CDR3 is CASSLGGGTEAFF. The CDR3 DNA reads as TGTGCCAGCAGCTTAGGGGGAGGCACTGAAGCTTTCTTT.

J is TRBJ1-5 and V is TRBV15; tentatively, D is TRBD1 (5 bases). CDR1 is LNHNV, CDR2 YYDKDF, per germline (reference sequence). V was clipped by 4 bases and J by 1 base, with 32 bases between them. The CDR3 totals 22 residues. The CDR3 sequence: CATSIFPRHHTPTVQSNQPQHF. The CDR3 DNA reads as TGTGCCACCAGCATTTTCCCCCGACACCATACCCCGACAGTCCAAAGCAATCAGCCCCAGCATTTT.

This sequence joins TRBV27 and TRBJ2-1; maybe TRBD1 (5 bases). There are 14 residues in the CDR3. Per germline, CDR1 MNHEY and CDR2 SMNVEV (reference sequence). Trimming took off 3 bases at V and 8 bases at J, with 14 bases between the two ends. In DNA, the CDR3 is TGTGCCAGCAGTTTTGGTGGGGCGTCTTATGAGCAGTTCTTC. Amino acid sequence: CASSFGGASYEQFF.

The table lists this clone with a few counts. The chain uses TRBV6-5 and TRBJ1-4; 9 bases map to TRBD1. The CDR3 runs to 14 residues. CDR1 and CDR2 from the germline V gene are MNHEY and SVGAGI. The V and J ends lost 6 bases and 5 bases, in that order; junction bases with no gene match: 4. The CDR3: CASSRDRGNEKLFF. The CDR3 DNA reads TGTGCCAGCAGCCGCGACAGGGGGAATGAAAAACTGTTTTTT.

The chain has TRBV4-2 and TRBJ2-1; 12 positions agree with TRBD2. Germline CDR1 LGHNA, CDR2 YNFKEQ. The CDR3 extends over 16 amino acids. With 0 bases clipped from V and 8 bases from J, the junction kept 5 bases outside the gene matches. CDR3 region: CASSQERLAGEDEQFF. CDR3 in DNA: TGTGCCAGCAGCCAAGAAAGACTAGCGGGGGAAGATGAGCAGTTCTTC.

This clone was counted only a few times. CDR3 region: CSAPGGTGTYGYTF. The CDR3 DNA follows: TGCAGCGCCCCGGGTGGCACAGGGACCTATGGCTACACCTTC. The chain links TRBV29-1 to TRBJ1-2, with D possibly being TRBD1 (6 bases). This CDR3 contains 14 residues. Looked up from germline, CDR1 is SQVTM and CDR2 is ANQGSEA. V was trimmed by 7 bases and J by 4 bases, leaving 19 bases between them.

This chain joins TRBV10-3 and TRBJ2-2; D is unresolved. The V end lost 7 bases, the J end lost 2 bases, and 5 bases lay between the germline ends. CDR1 ENHRY and CDR2 SYGVKD come from the germline V gene. The CDR3 is 12 residues long. The CDR3 DNA reads as TGTGCCATCAACACAAACACCGGGGAGCTGTTTTTT. This gives the protein CAINTNTGELFF.

The genes are TRBV27 and TRBJ1-6; 8 nucleotides line up with TRBD1. This CDR3 contains 15 residues. The germline V gene encodes CDR1 MNHEY and CDR2 SMNVEV (reference sequence). With 5 bases clipped from V and 6 bases from J, the junction kept 6 bases outside the gene matches. The CDR3 region has the DNA TGTGCCAGCAGTGCCCGGGGACAGGTTAATTCACCCCTCCACTTT. This translates into CASSARGQVNSPLHF.

This sequence joins TRBV7-2 and TRBJ2-7, with D possibly matching TRBD1 (6 bases). V was clipped by 2 bases and J by 7 bases, with 18 bases between them. The CDR3 spans 15 residues. The V gene's germline CDR1 is SGHTA and CDR2 FQGNSA. The CDR3 DNA is TGTGCCAGCAGCTTAACATCAGCAGGGGAGAGGGAGCAGTACTTC. This codes for CASSLTSAGEREQYF.

V usage is TRBV5-5 and J usage is TRBJ2-7; 8 positions match TRBD1. Germline-derived CDR1 and CDR2 are SGHKS and YYEKEE (reference sequence). The CDR3 has 16 residues. Trimming removed 1 base from V and 5 bases from J; junction bases left unmatched: 11. Written as DNA, the CDR3 is TGTGCCAGCAGCTTGCCCCAGGGGGCGAGGAGCAACGAGCAGTACTTC. It encodes CASSLPQGARSNEQYF.

The chain joins TRBV7-8 to TRBJ2-5, with a tentative D call TRBD1 (6 bases). This CDR3 region has 14 residues. Per germline, CDR1 SGHVS and CDR2 FQNEAQ. The germline V and J ends were trimmed by 7 bases and 4 bases, with 16 bases remaining between them. The CDR3: CASMLQGRGETQYF. As DNA, the CDR3 is TGTGCCAGCATGCTACAGGGAAGGGGAGAGACCCAGTACTTC.

Regarding this clone: Other DNA sequences in the same sample also yield this CDR3. This chain links TRBV2 with TRBJ2-5; 12 bases align to TRBD2. This CDR3 comprises 16 residues. Trimming at V came to 3 bases and at J to 2 bases, leaving 4 bases not matched to a gene. Germline CDR1 is SNHLY and CDR2 is FYNNEI. CDR3 bases: TGTGCCAGCAGTGAGGGTCTAGCGGGGGGGCAAGAGACCCAGTACTTC. Amino acid sequence: CASSEGLAGGQETQYF.